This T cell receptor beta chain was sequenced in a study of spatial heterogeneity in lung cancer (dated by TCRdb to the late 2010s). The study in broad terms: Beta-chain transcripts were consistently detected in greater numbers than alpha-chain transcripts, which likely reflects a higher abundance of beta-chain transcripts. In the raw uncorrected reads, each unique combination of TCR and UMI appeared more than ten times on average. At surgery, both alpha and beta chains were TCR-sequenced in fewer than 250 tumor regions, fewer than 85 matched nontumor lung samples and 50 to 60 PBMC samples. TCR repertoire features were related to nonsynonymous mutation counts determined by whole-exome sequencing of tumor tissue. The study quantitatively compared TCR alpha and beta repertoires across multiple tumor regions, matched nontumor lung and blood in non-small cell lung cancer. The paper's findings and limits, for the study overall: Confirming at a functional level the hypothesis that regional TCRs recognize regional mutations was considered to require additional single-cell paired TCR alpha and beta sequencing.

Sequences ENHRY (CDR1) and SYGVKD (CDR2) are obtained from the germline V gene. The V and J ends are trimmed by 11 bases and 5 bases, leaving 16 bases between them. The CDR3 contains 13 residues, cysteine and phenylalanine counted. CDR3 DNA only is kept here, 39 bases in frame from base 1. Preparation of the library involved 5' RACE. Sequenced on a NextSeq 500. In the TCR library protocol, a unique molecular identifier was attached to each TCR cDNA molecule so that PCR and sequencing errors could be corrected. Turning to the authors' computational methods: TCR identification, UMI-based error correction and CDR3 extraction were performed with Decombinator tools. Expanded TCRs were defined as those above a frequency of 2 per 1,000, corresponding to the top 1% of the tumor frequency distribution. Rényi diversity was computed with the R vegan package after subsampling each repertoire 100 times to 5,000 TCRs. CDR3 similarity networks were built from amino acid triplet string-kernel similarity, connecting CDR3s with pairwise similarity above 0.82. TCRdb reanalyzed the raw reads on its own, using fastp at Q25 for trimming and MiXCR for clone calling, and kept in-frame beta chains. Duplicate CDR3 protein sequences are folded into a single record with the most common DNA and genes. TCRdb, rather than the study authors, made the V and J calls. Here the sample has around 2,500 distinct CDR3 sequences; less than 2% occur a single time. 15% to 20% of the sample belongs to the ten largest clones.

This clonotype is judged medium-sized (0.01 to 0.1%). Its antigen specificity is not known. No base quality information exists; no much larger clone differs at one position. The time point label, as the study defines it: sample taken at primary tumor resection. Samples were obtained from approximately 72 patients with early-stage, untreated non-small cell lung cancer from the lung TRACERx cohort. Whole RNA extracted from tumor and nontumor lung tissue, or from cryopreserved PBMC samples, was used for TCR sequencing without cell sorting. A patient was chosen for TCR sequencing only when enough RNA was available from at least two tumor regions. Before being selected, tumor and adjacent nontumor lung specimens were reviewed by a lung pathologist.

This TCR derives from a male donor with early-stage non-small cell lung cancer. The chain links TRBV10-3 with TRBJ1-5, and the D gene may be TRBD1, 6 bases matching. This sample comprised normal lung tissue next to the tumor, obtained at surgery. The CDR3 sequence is CACGGGHDQPQHF. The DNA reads TGTGCCTGCGGCGGGGGGCACGATCAGCCCCAGCATTTT.